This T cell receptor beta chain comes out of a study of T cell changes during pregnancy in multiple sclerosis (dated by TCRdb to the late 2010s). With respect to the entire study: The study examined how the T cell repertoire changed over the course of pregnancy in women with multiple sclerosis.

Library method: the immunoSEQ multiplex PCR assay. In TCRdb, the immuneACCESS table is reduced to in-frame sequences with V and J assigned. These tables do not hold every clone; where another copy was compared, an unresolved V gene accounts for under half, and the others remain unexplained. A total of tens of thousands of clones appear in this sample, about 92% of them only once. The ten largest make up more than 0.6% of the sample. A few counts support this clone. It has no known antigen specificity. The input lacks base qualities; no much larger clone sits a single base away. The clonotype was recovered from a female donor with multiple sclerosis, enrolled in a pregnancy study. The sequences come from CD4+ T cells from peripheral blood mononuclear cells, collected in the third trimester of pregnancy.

Here is the DNA: TGTGCCAGCAGGATACAGGGGGAAGAGCAGTACTTC. This sequence encodes CASRIQGEEQYF. The sequence links TRBV28 to TRBJ2-7; 8 middle bases align to TRBD1. Looking up the germline V gene yields CDR1 MDHEN and CDR2 SYDVKM. The CDR3 has 12 amino acids, counting the end cysteine and phenylalanine. Just the 36-base CDR3 DNA is kept, in frame starting at base 1. Unmatched junction bases come to 5, with V trimmed by 6 bases and J by 7 bases. The full variable domain, with segments outside the CDR3 supplied by the reference TRBV28 and TRBJ2-7 proteins, appears as DVKVTQSSRYLVKRTGEKVFLECVQDMDHENMFWYRQDPGLGLRLIYFSYDVKMKEKGDIPEGYSVSREKKERFSLILESASTNQTSMYLCASRIQGEEQYFGPGTRLTVT.